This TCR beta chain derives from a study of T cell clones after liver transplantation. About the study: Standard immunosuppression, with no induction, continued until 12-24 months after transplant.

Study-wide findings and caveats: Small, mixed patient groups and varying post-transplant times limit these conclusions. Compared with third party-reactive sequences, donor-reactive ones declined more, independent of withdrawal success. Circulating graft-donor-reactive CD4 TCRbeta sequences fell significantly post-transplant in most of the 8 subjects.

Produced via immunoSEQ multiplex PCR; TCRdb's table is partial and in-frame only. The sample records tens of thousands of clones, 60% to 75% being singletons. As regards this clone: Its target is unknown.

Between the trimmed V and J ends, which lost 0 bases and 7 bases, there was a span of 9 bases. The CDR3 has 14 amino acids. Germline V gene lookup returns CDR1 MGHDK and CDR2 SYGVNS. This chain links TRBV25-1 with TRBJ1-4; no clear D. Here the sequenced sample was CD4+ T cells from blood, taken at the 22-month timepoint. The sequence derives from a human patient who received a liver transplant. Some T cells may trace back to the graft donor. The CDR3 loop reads CASSEYRNGEKLFF. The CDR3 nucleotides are TGTGCCAGCAGTGAATATAGGAATGGTGAAAAACTGTTTTTT.